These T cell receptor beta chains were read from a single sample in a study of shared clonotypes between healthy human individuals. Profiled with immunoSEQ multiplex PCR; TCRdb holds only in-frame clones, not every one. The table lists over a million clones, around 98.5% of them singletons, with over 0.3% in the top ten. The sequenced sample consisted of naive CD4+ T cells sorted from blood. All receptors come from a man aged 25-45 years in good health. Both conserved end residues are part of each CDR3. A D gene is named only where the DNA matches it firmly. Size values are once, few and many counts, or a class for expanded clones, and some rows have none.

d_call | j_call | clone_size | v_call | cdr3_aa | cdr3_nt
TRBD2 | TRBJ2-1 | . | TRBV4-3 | CASSQGGLGGVNEQFF | TGCGCCAGCAGCCAAGGTGGGCTCGGGGGGGTTAATGAGCAGTTCTTC
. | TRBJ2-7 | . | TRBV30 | CAWSALAEQYF | TGTGCCTGGAGTGCTTTAGCCGAGCAGTACTTC
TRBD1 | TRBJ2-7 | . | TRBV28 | CASSLPGQGYNEQYF | TGTGCCAGCAGTTTGCCGGGACAGGGGTATAACGAGCAGTACTTC
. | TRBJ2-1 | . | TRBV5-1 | CASSLVGTGNEQFF | TGCGCCAGCAGCTTGGTGGGGACTGGAAATGAGCAGTTCTTC
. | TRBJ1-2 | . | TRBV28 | CASSFFPSYGYTF | TGTGCCAGCAGTTTCTTCCCCTCCTATGGCTACACCTTC
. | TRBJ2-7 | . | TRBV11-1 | CASSLGYPYDTNSYEQYF | TGTGCCAGCAGCTTAGGCTACCCTTACGACACTAACTCCTACGAGCAGTACTTC
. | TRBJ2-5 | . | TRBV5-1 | CASARLGQETQYF | TGCGCCAGCGCGCGACTGGGTCAAGAGACCCAGTACTTC
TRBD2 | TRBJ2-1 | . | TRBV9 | CASSPRTSVNNEQFF | TGTGCCAGCAGCCCCAGGACTAGCGTAAACAATGAGCAGTTCTTC
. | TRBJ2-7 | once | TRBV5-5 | CASSLQGISYEQYF | TGTGCCAGCAGCCTACAGGGAATCTCCTACGAGCAGTACTTC
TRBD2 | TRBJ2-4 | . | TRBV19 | CASSIERLAGPIQYF | TGTGCCAGTAGTATTGAGAGACTAGCGGGACCCATTCAGTACTTC
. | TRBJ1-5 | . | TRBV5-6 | CASSLAKGSGQPQHF | TGTGCCAGCAGCTTGGCCAAAGGGTCGGGGCAGCCCCAGCATTTT
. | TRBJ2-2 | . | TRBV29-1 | CSVVRDGFPGELFF | TGCAGCGTTGTCCGGGACGGTTTCCCCGGGGAGCTGTTTTTT
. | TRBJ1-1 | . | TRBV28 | CASSPLVEAFF | TGTGCCAGCAGTCCACTGGTTGAAGCTTTCTTT
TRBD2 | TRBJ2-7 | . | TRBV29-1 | CSVAPRRGTNTYEQYF | TGCAGCGTTGCCCCTCGGAGAGGGACTAATACCTACGAGCAGTACTTC
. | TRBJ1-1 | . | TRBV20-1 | CSARDRIEAFF | TGCAGTGCCCGGGATAGGATTGAAGCTTTCTTT
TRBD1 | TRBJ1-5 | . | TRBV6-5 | CASGTRGQGNQPQHF | TGTGCCAGCGGGACCAGGGGGCAGGGCAATCAGCCCCAGCATTTT
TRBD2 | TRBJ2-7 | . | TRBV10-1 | CASSESPGGTYEQYF | TGCGCCAGCAGTGAGTCACCGGGAGGGACCTACGAGCAGTACTTC
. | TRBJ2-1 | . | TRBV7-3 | CASSLQGGTSYNEQFF | TGTGCCAGCAGCTTACAGGGGGGGACCTCCTACAATGAGCAGTTCTTC
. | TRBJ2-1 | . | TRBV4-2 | CASGAGAYNEQFF | TGTGCCTCGGGGGCGGGAGCGTACAATGAGCAGTTCTTC
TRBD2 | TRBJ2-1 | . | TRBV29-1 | CSAKTGLAGGSNEQFF | TGCAGCGCCAAAACGGGACTAGCGGGAGGATCGAATGAGCAGTTCTTC
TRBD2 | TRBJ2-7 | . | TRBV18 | CASSEGLTRYEQYF | TGTGCCAGCTCAGAGGGACTAACCCGCTACGAGCAGTACTTC
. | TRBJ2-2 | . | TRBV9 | CASSPRTANTGELFF | TGTGCCAGCAGCCCCCGGACAGCAAACACCGGGGAGCTGTTTTTT
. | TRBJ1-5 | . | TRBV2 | CASSGEGSLGPQHF | TGTGCCAGCAGCGGGGAAGGTAGTTTAGGGCCCCAGCATTTT
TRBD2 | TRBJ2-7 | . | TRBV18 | CASSTREDEQYF | TGTGCCAGCTCAACTCGGGAGGACGAGCAGTACTTC
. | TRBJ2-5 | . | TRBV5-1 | CASSLEAETQYF | TGCGCCAGCAGCTTGGAGGCGGAGACCCAGTACTTC
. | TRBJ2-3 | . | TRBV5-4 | CASSSPRGDADTQYF | TGTGCCAGCAGCTCTCCCAGGGGGGACGCAGATACGCAGTATTTT
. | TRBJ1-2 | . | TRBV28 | CASSPGRPVTQLGYTF | TGTGCCAGCAGCCCCGGACGGCCCGTAACCCAACTTGGCTACACCTTC
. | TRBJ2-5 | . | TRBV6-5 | CASQTGETQYF | TGTGCCAGCCAAACGGGGGAGACCCAGTACTTC
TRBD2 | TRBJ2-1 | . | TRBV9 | CASSVGGRALDEQFF | TGTGCCAGCAGCGTAGGCGGGAGGGCCCTGGATGAGCAGTTCTTC
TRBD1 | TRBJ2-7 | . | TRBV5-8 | CASRGTGGNYEQYF | TGTGCCAGCCGTGGGACAGGGGGAAATTACGAGCAGTACTTC
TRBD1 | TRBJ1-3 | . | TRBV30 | CACRSRGVRDTIYF | TGTGCCTGCCGGAGCAGGGGGGTCCGGGACACCATATATTTT